These 20 T cell receptor beta chains share one sample of origin, sequenced in a study of shared clonotypes between healthy human individuals. Some clones are missing from TCRdb's copy, which holds only in-frame ones; the method was immunoSEQ multiplex PCR. The sample shows around 650,000 clones, roughly 96% of them seen only once. Terminally differentiated effector memory CD45RA+ cells were excluded by CCR7 positive selection of CD45RO-negative cells. The sequencing input was naive CD8+ T cells sorted from blood. These receptors originate from a woman in her 30s in good health.

This clone was observed many times. V usage is TRBV14 and J usage is TRBJ2-1, with D possibly being TRBD2 (7 bases). The CDR3 has 16 amino acids. The germline V gene encodes CDR1 SGHDN and CDR2 FVKESK. Trimming shortened V by 4 bases and J by 5 bases, and 18 bases separated the two germline ends. The CDR3 bases are TGTGCCAGCAGCCTGGGGGGCGGGAGTGGCCACAATGAGCAGTTCTTC. Residues: CASSLGGGSGHNEQFF.

The J gene is TRBJ2-7, the V gene TRBV6-1, with D perhaps given as TRBD1 or TRBD2 (5 bases each). Trimming removed 2 bases at V and 2 bases at J, with 16 bases between. CDR1 and CDR2 (germline): MNHNS, SASEGT. The CDR3 length is 16 residues. The CDR3 here is CASSENYRDPAYEQYF. The DNA of the CDR3 is TGTGCCAGCAGTGAAAATTACCGGGACCCAGCCTACGAGCAGTACTTC.

V and J are TRBV6-7 and TRBJ2-7; the D is unclear. TRBV6-7 is reported as an ORF; its role is uncertain. The V gene lost 0 bases and the J gene lost 7 bases, with 16 bases spanning the gap. CDR3 size: 15 residues. Here the CDR3 reads CASSYSNSTLPEQYF. The CDR3 nucleotides read TGTGCCAGCAGTTACTCGAACTCGACGCTCCCTGAGCAGTACTTC.

The genes are TRBV15 and TRBJ2-5, with 9 bases identical to TRBD2. This CDR3 contains 15 residues. CDR1 LNHNV and CDR2 YYDKDF come from the germline V gene (reference sequence). With V trimmed by 0 bases and J by 4 bases, 3 bases remained unmatched. The CDR3 region has the DNA TGTGCCACCAGCAGAGAAGGACTAGCGAGAGAGACCCAGTACTTC. This codes for CATSREGLARETQYF.

The rearrangement joins TRBV6-6 to TRBJ2-1, with no clear D. The CDR3 has 14 residues. Germline V gene data show CDR1 as MNHNY and CDR2 as SVGAGI (reference sequence). V lost 2 bases, J lost 5 bases, and 10 bases lay in between. This CDR3 is CASSYGIYNNEQFF. CDR3 bases: TGTGCCAGCAGTTACGGGATATATAACAATGAGCAGTTCTTC.

The V gene is TRBV19, the J gene TRBJ1-3; 10 bases map to TRBD1. The V and J ends lost 4 bases and 5 bases, in that order; junction bases with no gene match: 5. The CDR3 totals 15 residues. From germline, CDR1 is LNHDA and CDR2 SQIVND (reference sequence). DNA of the CDR3: TGTGCCAGTAGTAACCGGGACAGGGGTAGAAACACCATATATTTT. Its protein is CASSNRDRGRNTIYF.

This rearrangement joins TRBV10-3 to TRBJ2-3; unclear D gene. Germline CDR1 ENHRY, CDR2 SYGVKD. The CDR3 runs to 12 residues. V was cut by 3 bases and J by 5 bases, with 6 bases left in between. The chain's CDR3 is CAISENGDTQYF. The CDR3 DNA sequence: TGTGCCATCAGTGAAAACGGAGATACGCAGTATTTT.

The chain combines TRBV27 with TRBJ2-6; a weak D match, TRBD1 (5 bases). V lost 6 bases, J lost 0 bases, and 18 bases lay in between. The CDR3 extends over 18 amino acids. Germline V CDR1 and CDR2: MNHEY, SMNVEV (reference sequence). The CDR3 loop reads CASRKYRNDHSGANVLTF. Here the CDR3 DNA reads TGTGCCAGCAGAAAATACAGGAACGACCACTCTGGGGCCAACGTCCTGACTTTC.

The rearrangement uses TRBV18 and TRBJ2-5; tentatively, D is TRBD1 (5 bases). V shed 0 bases and J shed 2 bases, with 13 bases lying between them. This CDR3 is 16 amino acids long. The germline CDR1 and CDR2 sequences are KGHSH and LQKENI. The CDR3 protein is CASSPPAQGLQETQYF. For the CDR3, the DNA is TGTGCCAGCTCACCACCCGCCCAGGGATTACAAGAGACCCAGTACTTC.

The table lists this clone with a count of one. The rearrangement joins TRBV19 to TRBJ1-1, with no clear D. V lost 5 bases and J lost 8, with 18 bases in between. Germline V gene sequence: CDR1 LNHDA, CDR2 SQIVND (reference sequence). The CDR3 is 14 residues long. The CDR3 sequence: CASSVQSGLREAFF. In nucleotides, the CDR3 is TGTGCCAGTAGTGTTCAGTCGGGCCTACGGGAAGCTTTCTTT.

This clone was recorded only once. V and J are TRBV7-9 and TRBJ1-2; 9 bases are shared with TRBD1. After removal of 5 bases from V and 5 bases from J, the junction contained 12 bases not matched to a gene. CDR3 length: 16 residues. Per germline, CDR1 SEHNR and CDR2 FQNEAQ (reference sequence). The CDR3 nucleotides read TGTGCCAGCAGCCGCAGCCGGGACAGGGTGATATATGGCTACACCTTC. Its translation: CASSRSRDRVIYGYTF.

The chain carries TRBV2 and TRBJ1-5; D unresolved. V was shortened by 6 bases and J by 1 base, with 16 bases between the two germline ends. The CDR3 extends over 16 amino acids. Germline V gene lookup returns CDR1 SNHLY and CDR2 FYNNEI. The CDR3 DNA reads as TGTGCCAGCAGGGACGGTCGGAATCTAAGCAATCAGCCCCAGCATTTT. Its translation is CASRDGRNLSNQPQHF.

This clone was seen once. The V gene is TRBV7-9, the J gene TRBJ2-7; D is perhaps TRBD1 (5 bases). In germline, CDR1 is SEHNR, CDR2 FQNEAQ (reference sequence). V was clipped by 6 bases and J by 3 bases, with 9 bases between them. The CDR3 totals 12 residues. CDR3 sequence reads: CASRSDNYEQYF. CDR3 DNA: TGTGCCAGCAGGTCGGACAACTACGAGCAGTACTTC.

The J gene is TRBJ2-1, the V gene TRBV7-8, with 10 bases matching TRBD2. This CDR3 is built from 15 residues. The V gene's germline CDR1 is SGHVS and CDR2 FQNEAQ. V was pared by 4 bases and J by 6 bases, with 6 bases of the junction left unmatched. The CDR3 spells CASSSTSGKGNEQFF. The CDR3, as DNA: TGTGCCAGCAGCTCCACTAGCGGGAAAGGCAATGAGCAGTTCTTC.

V usage is TRBV27 and J usage is TRBJ2-7, with 10 positions matching TRBD1. The CDR3 extends over 16 amino acids. CDR1 and CDR2 from the germline V gene are MNHEY and SMNVEV (reference sequence). J lost 5 bases, V lost 3 bases, and 10 bases had no gene match. In nucleotides, the CDR3 is TGTGCCAGCAGTTTTCAACCGGGACAGGGGCTCCACGAGCAGTACTTC. This codes for CASSFQPGQGLHEQYF.

The chain is built from TRBV27 and TRBJ2-5; TRBD2 matches at 7 bases. The V gene end was trimmed by 5 bases and the J gene end by 5 bases; junction bases not matched to a gene: 11. The CDR3 sequence is 15 residues long. CDR1 and CDR2 (germline): MNHEY, SMNVEV (reference sequence). CDR3 sequence reads: CASSPLAGAWETQYF. The CDR3 DNA sequence: TGTGCCAGCAGTCCACTGGCGGGAGCGTGGGAGACCCAGTACTTC.

V gene TRBV28 combines with J gene TRBJ2-7; TRBD2 is a possible D gene (6 bases). Trimming stripped 3 bases from V and 5 bases from J, with 14 bases between. The germline V gene encodes CDR1 MDHEN and CDR2 SYDVKM. This CDR3 comprises 14 residues. The CDR3 nucleotides read TGTGCCAGCAGTTTTCGGGGGAGGAGTGACGAGCAGTACTTC. This codes for CASSFRGRSDEQYF.

The genes are TRBV27 and TRBJ2-3; a possible D gene is TRBD2 (6 bases). V gave up 4 bases and J gave up 2 bases, with 7 bases separating them. The CDR3 extends over 13 amino acids. Germline V gene lookup returns CDR1 MNHEY and CDR2 SMNVEV (reference sequence). CDR3 nucleotide sequence: TGTGCCAGCAGTTCTAGCGCCACAGATACGCAGTATTTT. Its protein is CASSSSATDTQYF.

In regard to this clone: In the same sample, other DNA sequences code for this CDR3. This rearrangement joins TRBV4-1 to TRBJ2-5; D unresolved. Germline CDR1 and CDR2: MGHRA and YSYEKL. The CDR3 covers 13 residues. V shed 0 bases and J shed 4 bases, with 6 bases lying between them. This chain's CDR3 is CASSQDPRETQYF. CDR3 in DNA: TGCGCCAGCAGCCAAGACCCGCGAGAGACCCAGTACTTC.

This clone was found once. The CDR3 is CASSLSEGPGWAYEQYF. The CDR3 nucleotides are TGTGCCAGCAGTTTATCGGAAGGGCCTGGGTGGGCCTACGAGCAGTACTTC. The chain joins TRBV28 to TRBJ2-7; D is uncertain. CDR1 and CDR2 from the germline V gene are MDHEN and SYDVKM. CDR3 size: 17 residues. V was shortened by 1 base and J by 2 bases, with 18 bases between the two germline ends.